This passage covers 23 T cell receptor beta chains from one sample sequenced in a study of long-term antiretroviral therapy in people with HIV. This was the immunoSEQ v3.0 assay at survey level. Generated by immunoSEQ multiplex PCR, the TCRdb table keeps only in-frame clones and is missing some. The sample records tens of thousands of clones, roughly 76% being singletons. Sequencing was performed on unsorted PBMCs, taken 1.1 years before starting antiretroviral therapy. Receptors were obtained from a middle-aged woman with HIV.

The DNA of the CDR3 is TGTGCCAGCAGCTTAGAAGCAGGGCCTACCCCCCACTATGGCTACACCTTC. This encodes CASSLEAGPTPHYGYTF. The chain is built from TRBV11-2 and TRBJ1-2; D might be TRBD1 (5 bases). Germline-derived CDR1 and CDR2 are SGHAT and FQNNGV. V lost 0 bases, J lost 3 bases, and 17 bases lay in between. The CDR3 runs to 17 residues.

This chain links TRBV30 with TRBJ1-1, with D uncertain. Germline V gene sequence: CDR1 GTSNPN, CDR2 SVGIG (reference sequence). This CDR3 spans 13 amino acids. Deletions cut 4 bases from V and 1 base from J, with 10 bases between. The CDR3 nucleotides are TGTGCCTGGAATTTGGCAGAGAACACTGAAGCTTTCTTT. Its translation is CAWNLAENTEAFF. Variable domain in full (rest from reference TRBV30 and TRBJ1-1): SQTIHQWPATLVQPVGSPLSLECTVEGTSNPNLYWYRQAAGRGLQLLFYSVGIGQISSEVPQNLSASRPQDRQFILSSKKLLLSDSGFYLCAWNLAENTEAFFGQGTRLTVV.

This chain connects TRBV6-1 to TRBJ2-7; D is possibly TRBD2 (5 bases). Looked up from germline, CDR1 is MNHNS and CDR2 is SASEGT. V lost 2 bases and J lost 3, with 20 bases in between. The length of the CDR3 is 17 residues. This chain's CDR3 is CASSETVVLAPDYEQYF. Here the CDR3 DNA reads TGTGCCAGCAGTGAAACGGTAGTATTAGCGCCCGACTACGAGCAGTACTTC.

The chain links TRBV7-2 to TRBJ1-6, with D possibly TRBD1 on 5 matching bases. The germline CDR1 and CDR2 sequences are SGHTA and FQGNSA. This CDR3 is built from 16 residues. The V and J ends lost 1 base and 5 bases respectively, with 12 bases between them. The CDR3 DNA reads as TGTGCCAGCAGCTTAGGAGGGCGGGGGAATAATTCACCCCTCCACTTT. This codes for CASSLGGRGNNSPLHF.

This rearrangement joins TRBV29-1 to TRBJ1-1; 7 bases match TRBD1. The CDR3 is made up of 14 amino acids. Germline V lookup: CDR1 SQVTM, CDR2 ANQGSEA. V dropped 3 bases and J dropped 1; count of bases not matched to a gene: 5. The CDR3 loop is CSVDKAGGNTEAFF. The DNA for the CDR3 is TGCAGCGTTGATAAGGCAGGGGGGAACACTGAAGCTTTCTTT. Full variable domain (remainder filled in from reference TRBV29-1 and TRBJ1-1): SAVISQKPSRDICQRGTSLTIQCQVDSQVTMMFWYRQQPGQSLTLIATANQGSEATYESGFVIDKFPISRPNLTFSTLTVSNMSPEDSSIYLCSVDKAGGNTEAFFGQGTRLTVV.

The genes are TRBV27 and TRBJ2-1, with D unclear. V dropped 2 bases and J dropped 8 bases, with 10 bases sitting between them. Germline V gene sequence: CDR1 MNHEY, CDR2 SMNVEV (reference sequence). This CDR3 spans 13 amino acids. CDR3 protein: CASSLGGPYEQFF. In DNA form, the CDR3 reads TGTGCCAGCAGTTTAGGTGGGCCCTATGAGCAGTTCTTC.

V is TRBV25-1 and J is TRBJ1-4; D perhaps matches TRBD1 (5 bases). CDR1 is MGHDK and CDR2 is SYGVNS in the germline V gene. This CDR3 is 11 amino acids long. V lost 8 bases and J 11 bases, leaving 12 bases between the germline ends. The CDR3 loop reads CASGTGIKLFF. CDR3 coding DNA: TGTGCCAGCGGGACGGGGATTAAACTGTTTTTT.

The CDR3 protein is CASSLIRGAYEQYF. Written as DNA, the CDR3 is TGTGCCAGCAGCTTAATCCGGGGCGCCTACGAGCAGTACTTC. The gene calls are TRBV7-2 and TRBJ2-7; perhaps D is TRBD1 or TRBD2 (5 bases each). This CDR3 spans 14 amino acids. Germline CDR1 reads SGHTA; CDR2 reads FQGNSA. Trimming removed 2 bases from V and 2 bases from J, with 10 bases in between.

V usage is TRBV11-3 and J usage is TRBJ2-1; the D is unclear. The CDR3 runs 17 residues. Germline V gene lookup returns CDR1 SGHNT and CDR2 YENEEA. V was pared by 4 bases and J by 0 bases, with 16 bases between. CDR3 protein: CASSSRPGESSYNEQFF. The CDR3 nucleotides read TGTGCCAGCAGCTCCCGGCCAGGTGAAAGCTCCTACAATGAGCAGTTCTTC.

The rearrangement uses TRBV6-5 and TRBJ1-2, with a tentative D call TRBD1 (5 bases). V was clipped by 4 bases and J by 4 bases, with 13 bases between them. CDR1 and CDR2 (germline): MNHEY, SVGAGI. CDR3 size: 14 residues. For the CDR3, the DNA is TGTGCCAGCAGTTTGAAGGGACGGATCTATGGCTACACCTTC. As protein: CASSLKGRIYGYTF.

This clone was seen more than once but under ten times. The rearrangement joins TRBV27 to TRBJ2-3; D is undetermined. Deletions cut 0 bases from V and 2 bases from J, with 6 bases between. Per germline, CDR1 MNHEY and CDR2 SMNVEV (reference sequence). This CDR3 contains 14 residues. As DNA, the CDR3 is TGTGCCAGCAGTTTATCCGACACCACAGATACGCAGTATTTT. Its translation is CASSLSDTTDTQYF.

The chain combines TRBV11-2 with TRBJ1-2; tentatively, D is TRBD1 (5 bases). The germline V gene has CDR1 SGHAT and CDR2 FQNNGV. With 5 bases removed from V and 6 bases from J, the gap between germline ends came to 13 bases. This CDR3 contains 13 residues. Here the CDR3 DNA reads TGTGCCAGCAGCCCATATCGGGGGGATGGCTACACCTTC. Amino acids: CASSPYRGDGYTF.

Judged by abundance, this clone is medium-sized (0.01 to 0.1%). This chain connects TRBV9 to TRBJ1-6, with a tentative D call TRBD1 (6 bases). The length of the CDR3 is 16 residues. Germline loops: CDR1 SGDLS, CDR2 YYNGEE. Trimming removed 5 bases at V and 2 bases at J, with 14 bases between. CDR3 sequence: CASSDQTGAYNSPLHF. The CDR3 DNA reads as TGTGCCAGCAGTGATCAGACAGGAGCCTATAATTCACCCCTCCACTTT.

The genes are TRBV4-3 and TRBJ1-3; D gene ambiguous. This CDR3 is built from 16 residues. Germline assignment: CDR1 LGHNA and CDR2 YSLEER. Between the trimmed V and J ends, which lost 1 base and 0 bases, there was a span of 10 bases. DNA for the CDR3: TGCGCCAGCAGCCAAGCTGAGGAGAACTCTGGAAACACCATATATTTT. Translated: CASSQAEENSGNTIYF.

This chain links TRBV19 with TRBJ2-1; either TRBD1 or TRBD2 may supply D (5 bases each). The CDR3 extends over 15 amino acids. Germline CDR1 reads LNHDA; CDR2 reads SQIVND (reference sequence). Trimming pared 4 bases from V and 0 bases from J, leaving 10 bases between. The CDR3 here is CASSTGPPSYNEQFF. Here the CDR3 DNA reads TGTGCCAGTAGTACGGGGCCTCCCTCCTACAATGAGCAGTTCTTC.

This chain links TRBV30 with TRBJ2-7; D is uncertain. Trimming stripped 0 bases from V and 9 bases from J, with 15 bases between. CDR1 and CDR2 (germline): GTSNPN, SVGIG (reference sequence). This CDR3 region has 13 residues. CDR3 DNA: TGTGCCTGGAGTGTAGCTGAATCCGGTGGGCAGTACTTC. Its translation is CAWSVAESGGQYF.

The V and J genes are TRBV4-2 and TRBJ1-6, with D tentatively TRBD1 (5 bases). The CDR3 covers 16 residues. In germline, CDR1 is LGHNA, CDR2 YNFKEQ. The V gene lost 5 bases and the J gene lost 9 bases, with 20 bases spanning the gap. CDR3 loop: CASSSPAQVPGSPLHF. The CDR3 coding sequence is TGTGCCAGCAGCTCACCGGCACAGGTCCCCGGTTCACCCCTCCACTTT.

The chain recombines TRBV5-1 with TRBJ2-3; D may be TRBD2 (7 bases). From germline, CDR1 is SGHRS and CDR2 YFSETQ. Trimming removed 10 bases from V and 2 bases from J, with 14 bases in between. The CDR3 is made up of 13 amino acids. The DNA for the CDR3 is TGCGCCTCGCGGGGGCAGAACACAGATACGCAGTATTTT. This codes for CASRGQNTDTQYF.

The chain has TRBV28 and TRBJ1-2, with D uncertain. Trimming pared 5 bases from V and 0 bases from J, leaving 19 bases between. CDR1 and CDR2 from the germline V gene are MDHEN and SYDVKM. This CDR3 contains 17 residues. CDR3 nucleotide sequence: TGTGCCAGCAGTCCCCAAACCTACAGTTTAACTAACTATGGCTACACCTTC. This translates into CASSPQTYSLTNYGYTF.

The chain employs TRBV29-1 and TRBJ1-2; possibly TRBD1 for D (5 bases). V was clipped by 3 bases and J by 5 bases, with 22 bases between them. Germline CDR1 is SQVTM and CDR2 is ANQGSEA. The CDR3 consists of 16 residues. Written as DNA, the CDR3 is TGCAGCGTTGAGGGTTGGGTTGGGGGGGGAACGTATGGCTACACCTTC. This gives the protein CSVEGWVGGGTYGYTF. The whole variable domain, remainder taken from reference TRBV29-1 and TRBJ1-2, is SAVISQKPSRDICQRGTSLTIQCQVDSQVTMMFWYRQQPGQSLTLIATANQGSEATYESGFVIDKFPISRPNLTFSTLTVSNMSPEDSSIYLCSVEGWVGGGTYGYTFGSGTRLTVV.

The CDR3 DNA sequence: TGTGCCAGCAGCCTCACCATGGGCAATGAGCAGTTCTTC. Translated, it gives CASSLTMGNEQFF. J is TRBJ2-1 and V is TRBV4-2; D unresolved. CDR3 size: 13 residues. The germline gives CDR1 LGHNA, CDR2 YNFKEQ. V was shortened by 4 bases and J by 6 bases, with 10 bases between the two germline ends.

The rearrangement links TRBV30 to TRBJ2-7; D may match TRBD1 or TRBD2 (5 bases each). This CDR3 has 16 residues. Germline loops: CDR1 GTSNPN, CDR2 SVGIG (reference sequence). With 1 base removed from V and 0 bases from J, the gap between germline ends came to 16 bases. DNA for the CDR3: TGTGCCTGGAGTGGTGCCCAACGGGGCAACTCCTACGAGCAGTACTTC. Translating gives CAWSGAQRGNSYEQYF.

The J gene is TRBJ2-1, the V gene TRBV7-8; 8 nucleotides agree with TRBD2. From germline, CDR1 is SGHVS and CDR2 FQNEAQ. This CDR3 has 18 residues. The V and J ends lost 3 bases and 2 bases, in that order; junction bases with no gene match: 12. CDR3 protein: CASSFKSAAGGPYNEQFF. CDR3 DNA: TGTGCCAGCAGCTTTAAGTCAGCGGCGGGAGGTCCCTACAATGAGCAGTTCTTC.